These 18 T cell receptor beta chains came from one sample sequenced in a study of CXCR3-negative and CXCR3-positive naive CD8 T cells (dated by TCRdb to the late 2010s). The run used a NextSeq 550. The Human TCR Profiling Kit (MiLaboratory) was used to make UMI-labeled 5' RACE TRB cDNA libraries. Once TCRdb had reprocessed the reads, it stored one entry per CDR3 protein sequence and supplied no DNA. This sample's table carries around 81,000 distinct CDR3 sequences. Together, the top ten hold roughly 1.5% of the sample. Sample: naive CXCR3- CD8+ T cells from blood. This specimen's cell subset or site label, per the study, means: CD45RO-CCR7+CD27+CD95- naive CD8+ T cells lacking CXCR3 (TNR3-). Receptors originate from a human donor in good health. Some clones in this sample may be carry-over from other donors' samples.

The genes are TRBV20-1 and TRBJ2-7; as DNA is missing, the TRBD2 call by TCRdb cannot be tested. Germline CDR1 and CDR2: DFQATT and SNEGSKA (reference sequence). The CDR3 runs to 15 residues. CDR3 region: CSARDPAAISYEQYF.

V and J are TRBV5-5 and TRBJ2-2; no DNA is available, so the TRBD1 call from TCRdb remains unchecked. The V gene's germline CDR1 is SGHKS and CDR2 YYEKEE (reference sequence). The CDR3 loop spans 16 amino acids. Here the CDR3 reads CASSSPLRENTGELFF.

This chain uses TRBV4-3 with TRBJ1-1; TCRdb names TRBD1, which stays unverified in the absence of DNA. This CDR3 is built from 19 residues. Germline V CDR1 and CDR2: LGHNA, YSLEER. The CDR3 loop reads CASSQALDREVSVNTEAFF.

This chain uses TRBV14 with TRBJ2-5; the D call from TCRdb, TRBD2, cannot be confirmed without DNA. CDR3 length: 16 amino acids. The germline gives CDR1 SGHDN, CDR2 FVKESK. The CDR3 here is CASSQLRGGTQETQYF.

This chain connects TRBV30 to TRBJ2-7; TCRdb indicates TRBD1, and absent DNA this call remains unverified. Germline CDR1 is GTSNPN and CDR2 is SVGIG (reference sequence). The CDR3 extends over 18 amino acids. Here the CDR3 reads CAWSSFETGGLPSYEQYF.

The chain uses TRBV19 and TRBJ1-1; there is no DNA to check the TCRdb D call of TRBD1. The CDR3 consists of 13 residues. CDR1 is LNHDA, CDR2 SQIVND, per germline (reference sequence). This chain's CDR3 is CASSIQGWTEAFF.

The chain couples TRBV7-9 to TRBJ2-7; TCRdb outputs TRBD1, but without DNA this stays unchecked. The CDR3 length is 15 residues. Germline CDR1 and CDR2: SEHNR and FQNEAQ (reference sequence). The CDR3 is CASSPTGGNVYEQYF.

CDR3 in amino acids: CASSLGYGLFYEQYF. This chain connects TRBV5-1 to TRBJ2-7. The CDR3 is 15 residues long. Per the germline V gene, CDR1 is SGHRS and CDR2 is YFSETQ.

V is TRBV20-1 and J is TRBJ2-1. CDR1 and CDR2 from the germline V gene are DFQATT and SNEGSKA (reference sequence). The CDR3 has 13 amino acids. CDR3 in amino acids: CSARILFYNEQFF.

V and J are TRBV5-5 and TRBJ1-5. The CDR3 has 12 amino acids. Germline V lookup: CDR1 SGHKS, CDR2 YYEKEE (reference sequence). This CDR3 reads CASSYNNQPQHF. Full variable domain (missing parts from reference TRBV5-5 and TRBJ1-5): DAGVTQSPTHLIKTRGQQVTLRCSPISGHKSVSWYQQVLGQGPQFIFQYYEKEERGRGNFPDRFSARQFPNYSSELNVNALLLGDSALYLCASSYNNQPQHFGDGTRLSIL.

The gene calls are TRBV12-3 or TRBV12-4 and TRBJ2-2. CDR3 length equals 13 residues. CDR3 residues: CASSLAGTGELFF.

This chain links TRBV28 with TRBJ2-7; TCRdb's D gene call, TRBD1, goes unchecked for lack of DNA. This CDR3 contains 13 residues. The V gene's germline CDR1 is MDHEN and CDR2 SYDVKM. The CDR3: CASSPPWGHEQYF.

The V gene is TRBV27, the J gene TRBJ2-7; TCRdb indicates TRBD1, and absent DNA this call remains unverified. Per germline, CDR1 MNHEY and CDR2 SMNVEV (reference sequence). The CDR3 runs 16 residues. The CDR3 region is CASSFTGGARFDEQYF.

This chain links TRBV20-1 with TRBJ2-5. CDR1 and CDR2 (germline): DFQATT, SNEGSKA (reference sequence). The CDR3 sequence is 15 residues long. The CDR3 sequence: CSATFAPRFGETQYF.

The chain joins TRBV7-8 to TRBJ2-7; the TCRdb D gene call, TRBD2, has no DNA to confirm it. This CDR3 region has 15 residues. Germline CDR1 and CDR2: SGHVS and FQNEAQ. The CDR3: CASSGLGDSSYEQYF. Using reference TRBV7-8 and TRBJ2-7 for the parts outside the CDR3, the full variable domain is GAGVSQSPRYKVAKRGQDVALRCDPISGHVSLFWYQQALGQGPEFLTYFQNEAQLDKSGLPSDRFFAERPEGSVSTLKIQRTQQEDSAVYLCASSGLGDSSYEQYFGPGTRLTVT.

This CDR3 reads CSVDRGLSPNTEAFF. This chain connects TRBV29-1 to TRBJ1-1; the TCRdb call, TRBD1, lacks DNA for checking. The germline gives CDR1 SQVTM, CDR2 ANQGSEA. The CDR3 length is 15 residues.

V is TRBV28 and J is TRBJ2-5; TCRdb selects TRBD2, and the lack of DNA leaves this call unchecked. The CDR3 extends over 15 amino acids. CDR1 and CDR2 from the germline V gene are MDHEN and SYDVKM. CDR3 residues: CASSLLLAPQETQYF.

The chain carries TRBV10-3 and TRBJ2-7; as DNA is missing, the TRBD2 call by TCRdb cannot be tested. Germline loops: CDR1 ENHRY, CDR2 SYGVKD. The CDR3 runs 15 residues. The CDR3: CAISEREASSYEQYF.